What follows describes a single TCR beta chain. The data originate from a study of blood T cell repertoires in COVID-19. Study overall: Spain, Italy and the United States supplied samples that represented acute and convalescent COVID-19.

Using immunoSEQ multiplex PCR, the repertoire was profiled, and TCRdb retains in-frame clones only, with some absent. The sample carries more than 95,000 clones, 85% to 90% recorded once. Germline CDR1 reads PRHDT; CDR2 reads FYEKMQ (reference sequence). The CDR3 totals 12 residues. Trimming shortened V by 2 bases and J by 4 bases, and 6 bases separated the two germline ends. This clonotype was obtained from a man in his fifties with acute or convalescent COVID-19. V usage is TRBV13 and J usage is TRBJ2-7; D gene uncertain. The sequenced material came from peripheral blood. The CDR3 spells CASSLSGYEQYF. The CDR3 coding sequence is TGTGCCAGCAGCTTATCGGGTTACGAGCAGTACTTC.